Each of the 30 T cell receptor beta chains below was sequenced from the same sample in a study of blood T cell repertoires in COVID-19. The data were produced by immunoSEQ multiplex PCR, yet TCRdb's version contains in-frame clones alone and is incomplete. Of about 180,000 clones detected, roughly 85% appear once; the ten largest clones hold roughly 9%. Input material: PBMCs or T cells enriched from blood (not recorded which). The receptors derive from a woman younger than 35 who had recovered from COVID-19.

This clone was counted between two and nine times. The chain joins TRBV5-1 to TRBJ2-3; 7 bases map to TRBD2. The CDR3 has 16 amino acids. Trimming removed 4 bases from V and 2 bases from J; junction bases left unmatched: 10. Germline-derived CDR1 and CDR2 are SGHRS and YFSETQ. The chain's CDR3 is CASSPRTSGHTDTQYF. In DNA, the CDR3 is TGCGCCAGCAGCCCCCGGACTAGTGGGCACACAGATACGCAGTATTTT.

This clone was seen only a few times. The rearrangement joins TRBV4-1 to TRBJ2-7, with D possibly matching TRBD2 (6 bases). With 3 bases removed from V and 3 bases from J, the gap between germline ends came to 9 bases. The CDR3 length is 13 residues. Germline loops: CDR1 MGHRA, CDR2 YSYEKL. CDR3 loop: CASSHGGGYEQYF. CDR3 DNA sequence: TGCGCCAGCAGCCACGGGGGAGGCTACGAGCAGTACTTC.

The rearrangement joins TRBV2 to TRBJ1-2, with D possibly being TRBD1 (6 bases). From germline, CDR1 is SNHLY and CDR2 FYNNEI. This CDR3 is built from 12 residues. Trimming stripped 5 bases from V and 7 bases from J, with 11 bases between. DNA of the CDR3: TGTGCCAGCAGTTTAGAGACAGGTGGCTACACCTTC. Translation gives CASSLETGGYTF.

V is TRBV24-1 and J is TRBJ1-2; 8 bases are shared with TRBD1. Losses at the gene ends were 3 bases for V and 8 bases for J; bases not matched to a gene: 10. CDR1 and CDR2 from the germline V gene are KGHDR and SFDVKD. The CDR3 contains 15 residues. CDR3 sequence reads: CATSDVDRGLEGYTF. The CDR3 DNA follows: TGTGCCACCAGTGATGTTGACAGGGGTCTCGAGGGCTACACCTTC.

This chain connects TRBV5-1 to TRBJ2-1; TRBD2 agrees at 7 bases. V lost 0 bases, J lost 4 bases, and 4 bases stayed unmatched. The CDR3 spans 15 residues. Germline CDR1 SGHRS, CDR2 YFSETQ. Written as DNA, the CDR3 is TGCGCCAGCAGCTTGGAAGCGGGGACTTACAATGAGCAGTTCTTC. Its protein product is CASSLEAGTYNEQFF. Full variable domain (outside the CDR3, taken from reference TRBV5-1 and TRBJ2-1): KAGVTQTPRYLIKTRGQQVTLSCSPISGHRSVSWYQQTPGQGLQFLFEYFSETQRNKGNFPGRFSGRQFSNSRSEMNVSTLELGDSALYLCASSLEAGTYNEQFFGPGTRLTVL.

This clone was seen only once. This CDR3 reads CASSPGARGPYEQYF. DNA of the CDR3: TGTGCCAGCAGCCCAGGGGCCAGGGGGCCCTACGAGCAGTACTTC. The rearrangement joins TRBV5-6 to TRBJ2-7; 8 bases are a match to TRBD1. Per the germline V gene, CDR1 is SGHDT and CDR2 is YYEEEE. The CDR3 has 15 amino acids. V lost 4 bases to trimming and J lost 2 bases; unmatched junction nucleotides: 8.

This clone has just one count. V gene TRBV29-1 combines with J gene TRBJ2-7, with D possibly matching TRBD2 (7 bases). The CDR3 is 13 amino acids. Germline V lookup: CDR1 SQVTM, CDR2 ANQGSEA. The ends were cut back, 8 bases at V and 7 bases at J, with 21 bases in the middle. This CDR3 reads CSTSKGGAGEQYF. CDR3 coding DNA: TGCAGCACATCGAAAGGGGGAGCGGGAGAGCAGTACTTC.

This rearrangement joins TRBV30 to TRBJ2-2, with 9 bases lining up with TRBD2. This CDR3 has 15 residues. The V gene end was trimmed by 4 bases and the J gene end by 1 base; junction bases not matched to a gene: 4. Germline V gene data show CDR1 as GTSNPN and CDR2 as SVGIG (reference sequence). CDR3 amino acids: CAWTRGRGNTGELFF. The CDR3 region has the DNA TGTGCCTGGACACGCGGGAGGGGGAACACCGGGGAGCTGTTTTTT.

The chain joins TRBV6-5 to TRBJ1-5; D gene unclear. There are 14 residues in the CDR3. The germline CDR1 and CDR2 sequences are MNHEY and SVGAGI. V lost 3 bases and J 5 bases, leaving 11 bases between the germline ends. CDR3 sequence (DNA): TGTGCCAGCAGTTATGGTGGGCAGCATCAGCCCCAGCATTTT. Translating gives CASSYGGQHQPQHF.

This sequence joins TRBV12-3 or TRBV12-4 and TRBJ2-1; no clear D gene. The CDR3 spans 12 residues. Deletions cut 6 bases from V and 4 bases from J, with 7 bases between. DNA of the CDR3: TGTGCCAGCAGCGGTGCGTACAATGAGCAGTTCTTC. Amino acids: CASSGAYNEQFF.

The chain recombines TRBV19 with TRBJ1-1, with D perhaps matching TRBD1 (6 bases). Looked up from germline, CDR1 is LNHDA and CDR2 is SQIVND (reference sequence). The CDR3 contains 15 residues. With 5 bases removed from V and 1 base from J, the gap between germline ends came to 14 bases. For the CDR3, the DNA is TGTGCCAGTAGTGTAGGGACATTGACGAACACTGAAGCTTTCTTT. Translated: CASSVGTLTNTEAFF.

The sample holds one count of this clone. The CDR3 spells CASTPMYGGGGKPYNSPLHF. The DNA of the CDR3 is TGTGCCAGCACCCCGATGTATGGAGGGGGCGGTAAGCCCTATAATTCACCCCTCCACTTT. The chain carries TRBV28 and TRBJ1-6; 7 nucleotides align to TRBD1. Germline V gene lookup returns CDR1 MDHEN and CDR2 SYDVKM. Losses at the gene ends were 7 bases for V and 2 bases for J; bases not matched to a gene: 20. This CDR3 spans 20 amino acids.

J is TRBJ2-1 and V is TRBV28, with D possibly being TRBD1 (5 bases). The CDR3 totals 12 residues. From germline, CDR1 is MDHEN and CDR2 SYDVKM. Trimming took 6 bases from V and 4 from J, leaving 7 bases between them. The CDR3 is CASSYRYNEQFF. Written as DNA, the CDR3 is TGTGCCAGCAGCTACAGGTACAATGAGCAGTTCTTC.

The chain has TRBV3-1 (or the pseudogene TRBV3-2) and TRBJ1-2, with D perhaps matching TRBD1 (6 bases). This CDR3 is built from 18 residues. Germline CDR1 and CDR2: LGHDT and YNNKEL (reference sequence). The ends were cut back, 0 bases at V and 5 bases at J, with 22 bases in the middle. This CDR3 is CASSQDLTDRSKRYGYTF. For the CDR3, the DNA is TGTGCCAGCAGCCAAGATCTTACCGACAGGTCTAAACGTTATGGCTACACCTTC.

This clone showed up just once. V gene TRBV10-3 combines with J gene TRBJ2-7; TRBD2 aligns across 8 bases. The V gene's germline CDR1 is ENHRY and CDR2 SYGVKD. V trimming: 0 bases; J trimming: 6 bases; junction bases outside the gene matches: 10. CDR3 length: 16 residues. The CDR3 protein is CAISESGGGRISEQYF. The DNA of the CDR3 is TGTGCCATCAGTGAGTCTGGCGGGGGGCGAATCAGCGAGCAGTACTTC.

The CDR3 nucleotides read TGTGCCAGCTCACCATTAGCGGGGGCCACGAACACCGGGGAGCTGTTTTTT. It yields the protein CASSPLAGATNTGELFF. The J gene is TRBJ2-2, the V gene TRBV18, with 9 positions matching TRBD2. The V segment lost 2 bases and the J segment 0 bases; nucleotides outside the gene matches: 4. The V gene's germline CDR1 is KGHSH and CDR2 LQKENI. The CDR3 consists of 17 residues.

The DNA of the CDR3 is TGTGCCAGCAGACTTACCCATTCCTTAACCTACGAGCAGTACTTC. It specifies CASRLTHSLTYEQYF. V gene TRBV6-5 combines with J gene TRBJ2-7; D gene unclear. The germline V gene encodes CDR1 MNHEY and CDR2 SVGAGI. CDR3 size: 15 residues. Between the trimmed V and J ends, which lost 6 bases and 2 bases, there was a span of 17 bases.

The chain uses TRBV5-6 and TRBJ1-2; D is unresolved. CDR1 is SGHDT, CDR2 YYEEEE, per germline. This CDR3 region has 16 residues. Trimming removed 0 bases from V and 3 bases from J, with 15 bases in between. The CDR3 nucleotides are TGTGCCAGCAGCTTGGGAACACTCGGGGTGTACTATGGCTACACCTTC. Translating it yields CASSLGTLGVYYGYTF.

This clone was observed a single time. This chain links TRBV7-2 with TRBJ2-3; D is perhaps TRBD1 (6 bases). The CDR3 has 17 amino acids. Germline V gene sequence: CDR1 SGHTA, CDR2 FQGNSA. Trimming shortened V by 0 bases and J by 5 bases, and 18 bases separated the two germline ends. The CDR3 nucleotides are TGTGCCAGCAGCTTAGCGCAGGGGTCACGTTCTGGAGATACGCAGTATTTT. Translation gives CASSLAQGSRSGDTQYF.

The gene calls are TRBV4-3 and TRBJ2-1, with 11 bases identical to TRBD2. CDR3 length: 16 residues. The V gene's germline CDR1 is LGHNA and CDR2 YSLEER. V lost 1 base and J lost 9; bases outside the gene matches: 8. The CDR3 DNA sequence: TGCGCCAGCAGCCAAGGACTAGCGGGGTTGTTCCCTGAGCAGTTCTTC. It translates to CASSQGLAGLFPEQFF.

The rearrangement links TRBV3-1 (or the pseudogene TRBV3-2) to TRBJ2-1; maybe TRBD2 (6 bases). This CDR3 has 15 residues. The V end was cut by 1 base, the J end by 1 base, with 8 bases between. The germline gives CDR1 LGHDT, CDR2 YNNKEL (reference sequence). The CDR3, as DNA: TGTGCCAGCAGCCAAGCGGGGGAATCCTACAATGAGCAGTTCTTC. This translates into CASSQAGESYNEQFF.

This rearrangement joins TRBV6-5 to TRBJ1-6, with D possibly TRBD1 on 6 matching bases. Trimming pared 7 bases from V and 7 bases from J, leaving 11 bases between. The germline gives CDR1 MNHEY, CDR2 SVGAGI. The CDR3 sequence is 13 residues long. The CDR3 loop is CASNRDTNSPLHF. The CDR3 nucleotides are TGTGCCAGCAACCGGGACACAAATTCACCCCTCCACTTT.

The CDR3 nucleotides read TGTGCCAGCAGTTCGACAGGAAACTACGAGTGGCAGTACTTC. Its protein product is CASSSTGNYEWQYF. The J gene is TRBJ2-7, the V gene TRBV6-5, with D perhaps matching TRBD1 (6 bases). The CDR3 length is 14 residues. V lost 4 bases to trimming and J lost 9 bases, with 19 bases between them. CDR1 MNHEY and CDR2 SVGAGI come from the germline V gene.

The CDR3 region has the DNA TGCGCCAGCAGCCCGGGAATGACGATGAACACTGAAGCTTTCTTT. It specifies CASSPGMTMNTEAFF. The chain is built from TRBV4-1 and TRBJ1-1; no clear D gene. Germline CDR1 is MGHRA and CDR2 is YSYEKL. The CDR3 contains 15 residues. V lost 4 bases and J lost 0, with 12 bases in between.

The chain employs TRBV2 and TRBJ2-5, with 8 bases aligning to TRBD1. The CDR3 is 12 amino acids. Germline CDR1 and CDR2: SNHLY and FYNNEI. The CDR3 bases are TGTGCTGGACAGGGAAATCAAGAGACCCAGTACTTC. Residues: CAGQGNQETQYF.

This chain uses TRBV11-1 with TRBJ1-3; D uncertain. Germline V gives CDR1 SGHAT, CDR2 FQDESV (reference sequence). This CDR3 has 15 amino acids. V was clipped by 3 bases and J by 4 bases, with 13 bases between them. The CDR3 reads CASSFEGLGGNTIYF. The CDR3 bases are TGTGCCAGCAGCTTCGAGGGCCTGGGAGGAAACACCATATATTTT.

The chain carries TRBV4-2 and TRBJ2-3, with 15 bases lining up with TRBD2. CDR1 and CDR2 from the germline V gene are LGHNA and YNFKEQ. V trimming: 1 base; J trimming: 0 bases; junction bases outside the gene matches: 14. There are 22 residues in the CDR3. The CDR3 sequence is CASSQGSDLPGLAGGSTDTQYF. The CDR3 DNA follows: TGTGCCAGCAGCCAAGGTTCGGACTTGCCGGGACTAGCGGGGGGTAGCACAGATACGCAGTATTTT.

In its sample, this clone was seen a few times. The chain employs TRBV27 and TRBJ2-1, with 8 nucleotides matching TRBD2. The CDR3 extends over 14 amino acids. V dropped 6 bases and J dropped 5; count of bases not matched to a gene: 6. Looked up from germline, CDR1 is MNHEY and CDR2 is SMNVEV (reference sequence). CDR3 nucleotide sequence: TGTGCCAGCAGGATGACTAGCGAACACAATGAGCAGTTCTTC. Amino acids: CASRMTSEHNEQFF.

The genes are TRBV11-2 and TRBJ2-3; the D gene is possibly TRBD1 (6 bases). This CDR3 has 16 amino acids. From germline, CDR1 is SGHAT and CDR2 FQNNGV. Trimming stripped 5 bases from V and 1 base from J, with 16 bases between. The CDR3 nucleotides read TGTGCCAGCAGCCCTCGGACAGACTATCGCACAGATACGCAGTATTTT. This gives the protein CASSPRTDYRTDTQYF.

CDR3 DNA sequence: TGTGCCAGCAGCTTAGGGTTAGCGGGAGGTCTTGAGCAGTTCTTC. Its translation is CASSLGLAGGLEQFF. The chain is built from TRBV11-3 and TRBJ2-1; 10 bases match TRBD2. Unmatched junction bases numbered 6, after V lost 1 base and J lost 9 bases. This CDR3 spans 15 amino acids. CDR1 SGHNT and CDR2 YENEEA come from the germline V gene.